Listed below are T cell receptor beta chains from one sample, sequenced in a study of blood T cells in healthy people across ages. TCRdb reprocessed the 5' RACE reads with MiXCR, giving one entry per CDR3 protein. The sample has 1.8 million or so distinct CDR3 sequences, roughly two fifths seen once; the top ten hold about 23%. The sample consisted of blood. The receptors shown here come from a human donor in good health. CDR3s include the opening cysteine and the closing phenylalanine or tryptophan. A D gene is named only where the DNA matches it firmly. For some rows the clone size is stated as once, few or many, or as a class when expanded; others skip it.

CDR3 DNA: TGTGCCACCGGGACAGGGCTTGACGAGCAGTACTTC; CDR3 protein: CATGTGLDEQYF; D gene: TRBD1; J gene: TRBJ2-7; V gene: TRBV10-3; clone size: few
CDR3 DNA: TGCAGCGCCCTAGACAGGGCCTACGAGCAGTTCTTC; CDR3 protein: CSALDRAYEQFF; D gene: TRBD1; J gene: TRBJ2-1; V gene: TRBV29-1; clone size: .
CDR3 DNA: TGTGCCATCAGTGAGTCTCCGGGACAGGGGCTACACTCCTACGAGCAGTACTTC; CDR3 protein: CAISESPGQGLHSYEQYF; D gene: TRBD1; J gene: TRBJ2-7; V gene: TRBV10-3; clone size: .
CDR3 DNA: TGTGCCAGCAGTGATCCGAACGTCCTCGGCCCAGATACGCAGTATTTT; CDR3 protein: CASSDPNVLGPDTQYF; D gene: .; J gene: TRBJ2-3; V gene: TRBV6-1; clone size: .
CDR3 DNA: TGCGCCAGCAGCAAGGACAGGGGAGAAGGCTATGGCTACACCTTC; CDR3 protein: CASSKDRGEGYGYTF; D gene: TRBD1; J gene: TRBJ1-2; V gene: TRBV5-1; clone size: .
CDR3 DNA: TGTGCCAGCAGCAGATACGGACAGGGGGCCAACGTCCTGACTTTC; CDR3 protein: CASSRYGQGANVLTF; D gene: .; J gene: TRBJ2-6; V gene: TRBV7-2; clone size: few
CDR3 DNA: TGTGCCAGCAGCTTTATGGGGGAGAACGATGAGCAGTTCTTC; CDR3 protein: CASSFMGENDEQFF; D gene: .; J gene: TRBJ2-1; V gene: TRBV11-3; clone size: .
CDR3 DNA: TGTGCCAGCAGCTTGCTGGGGCCAGGGGAGCGGTTCTTC; CDR3 protein: CASSLLGPGERFF; D gene: .; J gene: TRBJ2-1; V gene: TRBV5-6; clone size: .
CDR3 DNA: TGTGCCAGCAGTTTTGGTGTTGGCTACACCTTC; CDR3 protein: CASSFGVGYTF; D gene: .; J gene: TRBJ1-2; V gene: TRBV12-3/TRBV12-4; clone size: many
CDR3 DNA: TGCGCCAGCAGCCAGGGACCTCTGACTAGCGGGGCAGAGACCCAGTACTTC; CDR3 protein: CASSQGPLTSGAETQYF; D gene: TRBD2; J gene: TRBJ2-5; V gene: TRBV4-3; clone size: .
CDR3 DNA: TGTGCCAGCAGCTTGATGAGGGGGGCGAGGGTGTCTGGCTACACCTTC; CDR3 protein: CASSLMRGARVSGYTF; D gene: .; J gene: TRBJ1-2; V gene: TRBV5-6; clone size: few
CDR3 DNA: TGCAGTGCTAGAGCTAACAGGATGGGGTATGAGCAGTACTTC; CDR3 protein: CSARANRMGYEQYF; D gene: .; J gene: TRBJ2-7; V gene: TRBV20-1; clone size: .
CDR3 DNA: TGTGCCATCAGTGCGGGAAGACAGGGTTGCAATCAGCCCCAGCATTTT; CDR3 protein: CAISAGRQGCNQPQHF; D gene: TRBD1; J gene: TRBJ1-5; V gene: TRBV10-3; clone size: .
CDR3 DNA: TGTGCCAGCAACCCGGGGGTAAAAACCTACACCTTC; CDR3 protein: CASNPGVKTYTF; D gene: .; J gene: TRBJ1-2; V gene: TRBV18; clone size: few
CDR3 DNA: TGTGCCAGTAGTACAACAACCCTGGAGCAGTACTTC; CDR3 protein: CASSTTTLEQYF; D gene: .; J gene: TRBJ2-7; V gene: TRBV19; clone size: .
CDR3 DNA: TGTGCCAGCAGCCCCGGTAGGGGAGATGCCAAAAACATTCAGTACTTC; CDR3 protein: CASSPGRGDAKNIQYF; D gene: .; J gene: TRBJ2-4; V gene: TRBV7-2; clone size: few
CDR3 DNA: TGTGCCAGCAGTGAAGCGCATGAGGCTTTGACCCAGTACTTC; CDR3 protein: CASSEAHEALTQYF; D gene: .; J gene: TRBJ2-5; V gene: TRBV2; clone size: .
CDR3 DNA: TGTGCCAGCAGCTTGCAAGTTCGGACCACGACAGATACGCAGTATTTT; CDR3 protein: CASSLQVRTTTDTQYF; D gene: .; J gene: TRBJ2-3; V gene: TRBV5-4; clone size: few
CDR3 DNA: TGCAGTGCTAGAGAACGGGGGGGGAACATTCAGTACTTC; CDR3 protein: CSARERGGNIQYF; D gene: TRBD2; J gene: TRBJ2-4; V gene: TRBV20-1; clone size: .
CDR3 DNA: TGTGCCGGCAGCTTGGACAGTTACAATGAGCAGTTCTTC; CDR3 protein: CAGSLDSYNEQFF; D gene: .; J gene: TRBJ2-1; V gene: TRBV9; clone size: .
CDR3 DNA: TGTGCCAGCAGCTTAGGGGGGCTGCCTGAAGCTTTCTTT; CDR3 protein: CASSLGGLPEAFF; D gene: .; J gene: TRBJ1-1; V gene: TRBV7-9; clone size: .
CDR3 DNA: TGTGCCAGCATACCTGAGGACAAACTCACTCAAGAGACCCAGTACTTC; CDR3 protein: CASIPEDKLTQETQYF; D gene: .; J gene: TRBJ2-5; V gene: TRBV2; clone size: once
CDR3 DNA: TGTGCCACCGCCGAGGGGACCCCAAGGTGGAAGAATGGGCAGTTCTTC; CDR3 protein: CATAEGTPRWKNGQFF; D gene: .; J gene: TRBJ2-1; V gene: TRBV24-1; clone size: few
CDR3 DNA: TGTGCCAGCAGCTTAGGACATTCCGAGACCCAGTACTTC; CDR3 protein: CASSLGHSETQYF; D gene: .; J gene: TRBJ2-5; V gene: TRBV7-6; clone size: few
CDR3 DNA: TGTGCCAGCAGCAGACAGCGGGTTCTCTACGAGCAGTACTTC; CDR3 protein: CASSRQRVLYEQYF; D gene: .; J gene: TRBJ2-7; V gene: TRBV6-6; clone size: few
CDR3 DNA: TGCAGTGCTAGTACCCCAGCCTCCGATGAGCAGTTCTTC; CDR3 protein: CSASTPASDEQFF; D gene: .; J gene: TRBJ2-1; V gene: TRBV20-1; clone size: .
CDR3 DNA: TGTGCCAGCAGCTCCAGGGGGGATACCGCAGATACGCAGTATTTT; CDR3 protein: CASSSRGDTADTQYF; D gene: .; J gene: TRBJ2-3; V gene: TRBV5-5; clone size: few
CDR3 DNA: TGTGCCAGCACCCTTGGGACCTACACTGAAGCTTTCTTT; CDR3 protein: CASTLGTYTEAFF; D gene: .; J gene: TRBJ1-1; V gene: TRBV7-2; clone size: .
CDR3 DNA: TGTGCCAGCAGCCCGAAAACCGGGACATTGAACACTGAAGCTTTCTTT; CDR3 protein: CASSPKTGTLNTEAFF; D gene: .; J gene: TRBJ1-1; V gene: TRBV7-2; clone size: few
CDR3 DNA: TGCAGCGTTGAAGGACTAGCGGGGACAGATACGCAGTATTTT; CDR3 protein: CSVEGLAGTDTQYF; D gene: TRBD2; J gene: TRBJ2-3; V gene: TRBV29-1; clone size: .
CDR3 DNA: TGCAGTGCTAGAATCCCCGCATCATCTGAAGCTTTCTTT; CDR3 protein: CSARIPASSEAFF; D gene: .; J gene: TRBJ1-1; V gene: TRBV20-1; clone size: .
CDR3 DNA: TGCAGTGCTAGGACCCGGAGGGCTTTCTTT; CDR3 protein: CSARTRRAFF; D gene: .; J gene: TRBJ1-1; V gene: TRBV20-1; clone size: .